The rows below give T cell receptor beta chains drawn from one sample of a study of blood T cell repertoires in COVID-19. Assay: immunoSEQ multiplex PCR; the TCRdb copy retains only in-frame clones and omits some. The repertoire includes about 220,000 clones, 75% to 85% of them detected once, and around 13% sits in the top ten. Sequenced sample: peripheral blood. The receptors were gathered from a human donor in a cohort sampled during active COVID-19. CDR3s include the opening cysteine and the closing phenylalanine or tryptophan. Each record gives: D gene, J gene, clone size, V gene, CDR3 protein, CDR3 DNA. The D gene is left open where the match is weak. Clone size is given for some rows only: seen once, a few or many times, or a class if the clone is expanded.

>.|TRBJ1-1|few|TRBV2
CASSREGRTNTEAFF
TGTGCCAGCAGTCGTGAGGGCCGGACGAACACTGAAGCTTTCTTT
>.|TRBJ2-5|.|TRBV28
CASTPPLGGAETQYF
TGTGCCAGCACCCCCCCCCTAGGAGGGGCGGAGACCCAGTACTTC
>.|TRBJ2-7|.|TRBV2
CASSLDHYEQYF
TGTGCCAGCAGTTTAGATCACTACGAGCAGTACTTC
>.|TRBJ1-5|.|TRBV5-1
CASSLVGGLGQPQHF
TGCGCCAGCAGCTTGGTGGGGGGGCTTGGGCAGCCCCAGCATTTT
>.|TRBJ1-2|.|TRBV19
CASSGGYGYTF
TGTGCCAGTAGCGGGGGCTATGGCTACACCTTC
>TRBD1|TRBJ1-2|.|TRBV5-1
CASSLEGTDYGYTF
TGCGCCAGCAGCTTAGAGGGGACAGACTATGGCTACACCTTC
>TRBD1|TRBJ1-5|many|TRBV6-6
CASRQGNQPQHF
TGTGCCAGCAGACAGGGGAATCAGCCCCAGCATTTT
>TRBD2|TRBJ2-1|.|TRBV3-1/TRBV3-2
CASSPGGGLAGGEQFF
TGTGCCAGCAGCCCCGGGGGGGGACTAGCGGGAGGAGAGCAGTTCTTC
>TRBD1|TRBJ1-4|.|TRBV28
CASSLWTGEATNEKLFF
TGTGCCAGCAGTTTATGGACAGGGGAGGCAACTAATGAAAAACTGTTTTTT
>.|TRBJ1-2|.|TRBV28
CASSPGDSYGYTF
TGTGCCAGCAGTCCGGGGGATAGCTATGGCTACACCTTC
>.|TRBJ1-1|few|TRBV19
CASHDLGGGSRAEAFF
TGTGCCTCTCACGACCTCGGGGGAGGGTCTCGTGCTGAAGCTTTCTTT
>.|TRBJ1-5|few|TRBV27
CASSLEARNQPQHF
TGTGCCAGCAGTTTAGAGGCAAGGAATCAGCCCCAGCATTTT
>.|TRBJ1-2|once|TRBV19
CASSRERANYGYTF
TGTGCCAGTTCCAGGGAACGAGCTAACTATGGCTACACCTTC
>TRBD1|TRBJ1-5|.|TRBV19
CASSSRTGFSNQPQHF
TGTGCCAGTAGTTCGCGGACAGGCTTTAGCAATCAGCCCCAGCATTTT